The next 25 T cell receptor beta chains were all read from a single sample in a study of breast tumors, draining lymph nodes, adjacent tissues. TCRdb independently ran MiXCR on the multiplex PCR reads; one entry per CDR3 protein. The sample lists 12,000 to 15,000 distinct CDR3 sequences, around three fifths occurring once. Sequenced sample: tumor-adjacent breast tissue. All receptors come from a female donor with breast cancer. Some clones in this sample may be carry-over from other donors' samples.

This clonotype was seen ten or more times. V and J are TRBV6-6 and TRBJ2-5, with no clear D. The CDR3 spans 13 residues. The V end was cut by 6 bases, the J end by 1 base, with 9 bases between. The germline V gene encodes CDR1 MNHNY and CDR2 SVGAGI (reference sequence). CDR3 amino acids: CASRAHLQETQYF. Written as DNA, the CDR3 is TGTGCCAGCAGAGCACACCTCCAAGAGACCCAGTACTTC.

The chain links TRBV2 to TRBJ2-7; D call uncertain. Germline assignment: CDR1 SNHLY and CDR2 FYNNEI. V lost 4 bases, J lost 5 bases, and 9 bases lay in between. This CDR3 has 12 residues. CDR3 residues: CASSGAGHEQYF. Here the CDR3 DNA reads TGTGCCAGCAGTGGGGCAGGCCACGAGCAGTACTTC. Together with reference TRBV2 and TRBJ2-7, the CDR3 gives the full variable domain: EPEVTQTPSHQVTQMGQEVILRCVPISNHLYFYWYRQILGQKVEFLVSFYNNEISEKSEIFDDQFSVERPDGSNFTLKIRSTKLEDSAMYFCASSGAGHEQYFGPGTRLTVT.

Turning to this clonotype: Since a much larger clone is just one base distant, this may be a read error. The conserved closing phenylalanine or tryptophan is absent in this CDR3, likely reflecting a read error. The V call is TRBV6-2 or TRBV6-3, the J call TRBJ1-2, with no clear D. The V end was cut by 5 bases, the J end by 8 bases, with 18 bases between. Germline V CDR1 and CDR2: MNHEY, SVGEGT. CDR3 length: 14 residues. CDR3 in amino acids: CASSHETSREGYTS. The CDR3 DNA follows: TGTGCCAGCAGTCACGAGACTTCAAGGGAGGGCTACACCTCC.

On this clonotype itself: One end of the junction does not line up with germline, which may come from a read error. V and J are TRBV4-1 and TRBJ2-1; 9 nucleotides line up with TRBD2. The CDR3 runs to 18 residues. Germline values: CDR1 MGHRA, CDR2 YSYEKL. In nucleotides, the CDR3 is TGCGCCGGCAGCCAAGGTTCGCTAGCGGGGAGCTCCTACAATGAGCAGTTCTTC. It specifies CAGSQGSLAGSSYNEQFF.

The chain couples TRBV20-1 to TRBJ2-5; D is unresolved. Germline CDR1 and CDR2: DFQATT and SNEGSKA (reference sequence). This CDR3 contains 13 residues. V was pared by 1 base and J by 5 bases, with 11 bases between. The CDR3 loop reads CSARVPGSETQYF. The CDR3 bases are TGCAGTGCTAGAGTCCCGGGCTCGGAGACCCAGTACTTC.

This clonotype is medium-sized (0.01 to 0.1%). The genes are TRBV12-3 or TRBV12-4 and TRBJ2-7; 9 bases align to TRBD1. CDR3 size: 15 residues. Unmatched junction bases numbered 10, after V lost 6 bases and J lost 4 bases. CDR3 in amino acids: CASRVGTGTSYEQYF. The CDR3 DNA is TGTGCCAGCAGAGTCGGGACAGGGACCTCATACGAGCAGTACTTC.

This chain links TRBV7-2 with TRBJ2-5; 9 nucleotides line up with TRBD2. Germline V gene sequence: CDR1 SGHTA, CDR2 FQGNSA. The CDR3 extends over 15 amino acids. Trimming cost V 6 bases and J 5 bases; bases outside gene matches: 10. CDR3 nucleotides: TGTGCCAGCAGTAAAACCCCCAGCGGGAGGGAGACCCAGTACTTC. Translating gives CASSKTPSGRETQYF.

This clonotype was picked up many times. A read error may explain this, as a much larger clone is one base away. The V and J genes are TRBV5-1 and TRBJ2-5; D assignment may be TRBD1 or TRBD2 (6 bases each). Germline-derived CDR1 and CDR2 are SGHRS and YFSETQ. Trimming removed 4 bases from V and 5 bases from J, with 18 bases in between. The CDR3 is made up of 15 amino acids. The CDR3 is CASSPEGGLHETQYF. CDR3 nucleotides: TGCGCCAGCAGCCCGGAGGGGGGTCTCCACGAGACCCAGTACTTC. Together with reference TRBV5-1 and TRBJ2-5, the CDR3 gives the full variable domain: KAGVTQTPRYLIKTRGQQVTLSCSPISGHRSVSWYQQTPGQGLQFLFEYFSETQRNKGNFPGRFSGRQFSNSRSEMNVSTLELGDSALYLCASSPEGGLHETQYFGPGTRLLVL.

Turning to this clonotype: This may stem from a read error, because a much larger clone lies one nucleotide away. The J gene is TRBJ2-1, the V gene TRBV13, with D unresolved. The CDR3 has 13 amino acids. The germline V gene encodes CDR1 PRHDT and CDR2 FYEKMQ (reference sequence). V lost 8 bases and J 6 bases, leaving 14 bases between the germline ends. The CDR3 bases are TGTGCCAGCGACATGCGAGGTAGCAATGAGCAGTTCTTC. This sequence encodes CASDMRGSNEQFF.

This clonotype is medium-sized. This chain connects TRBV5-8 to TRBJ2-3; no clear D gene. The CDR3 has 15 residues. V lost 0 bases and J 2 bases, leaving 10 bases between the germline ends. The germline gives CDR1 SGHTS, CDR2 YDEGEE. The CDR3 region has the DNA TGTGCCAGCAGCTTGGACTCGCGCAACACAGATACGCAGTATTTT. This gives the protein CASSLDSRNTDTQYF.

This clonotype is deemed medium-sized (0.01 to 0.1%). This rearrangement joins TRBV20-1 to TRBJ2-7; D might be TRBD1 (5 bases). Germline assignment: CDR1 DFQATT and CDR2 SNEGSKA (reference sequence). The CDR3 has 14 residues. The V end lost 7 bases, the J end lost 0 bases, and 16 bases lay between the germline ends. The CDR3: CSVTDSLSSYEQYF. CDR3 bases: TGCAGTGTTACCGACAGTCTTAGCTCCTACGAGCAGTACTTC.

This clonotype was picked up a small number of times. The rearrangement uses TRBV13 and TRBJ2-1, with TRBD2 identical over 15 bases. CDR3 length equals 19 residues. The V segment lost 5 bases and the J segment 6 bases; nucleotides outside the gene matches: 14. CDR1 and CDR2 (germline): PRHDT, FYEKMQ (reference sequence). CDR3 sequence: CASSEEGVGTSGGTNEQFF. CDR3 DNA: TGTGCCAGCAGCGAAGAGGGGGTTGGGACTAGCGGGGGGACCAATGAGCAGTTCTTC.

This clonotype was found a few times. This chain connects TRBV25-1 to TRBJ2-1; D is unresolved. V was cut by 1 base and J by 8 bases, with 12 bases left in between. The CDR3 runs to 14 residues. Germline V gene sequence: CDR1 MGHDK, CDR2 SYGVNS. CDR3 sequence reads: CASSESASMHEQFF. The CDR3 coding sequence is TGTGCCAGCAGTGAATCAGCTAGTATGCATGAGCAGTTCTTC.

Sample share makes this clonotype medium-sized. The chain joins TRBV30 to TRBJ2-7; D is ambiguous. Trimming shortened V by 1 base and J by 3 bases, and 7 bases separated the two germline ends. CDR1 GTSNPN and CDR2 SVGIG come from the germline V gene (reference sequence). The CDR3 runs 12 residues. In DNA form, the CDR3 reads TGTGCCTGGAGTGGCGGAGACTACGAGCAGTACTTC. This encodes CAWSGGDYEQYF.

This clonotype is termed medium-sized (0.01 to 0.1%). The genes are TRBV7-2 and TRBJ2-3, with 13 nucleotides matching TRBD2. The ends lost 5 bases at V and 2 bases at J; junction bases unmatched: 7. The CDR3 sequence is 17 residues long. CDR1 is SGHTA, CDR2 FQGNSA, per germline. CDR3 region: CASSMRTSGGLTDTQYF. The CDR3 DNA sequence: TGTGCCAGCAGCATGCGGACTAGCGGGGGCCTCACAGATACGCAGTATTTT. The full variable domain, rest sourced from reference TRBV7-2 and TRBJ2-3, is GAGVSQSPSNKVTEKGKDVELRCDPISGHTALYWYRQSLGQGLEFLIYFQGNSAPDKSGLPSDRFSAERTGGSVSTLTIQRTQQEDSAVYLCASSMRTSGGLTDTQYFGPGTRLTVL.

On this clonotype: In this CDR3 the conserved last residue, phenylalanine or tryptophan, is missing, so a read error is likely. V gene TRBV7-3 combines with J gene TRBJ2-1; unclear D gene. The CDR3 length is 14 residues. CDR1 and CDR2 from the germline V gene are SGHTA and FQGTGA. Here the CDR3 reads CACSPGGYNNEQFL. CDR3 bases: TGTGCCTGCAGCCCTGGCGGTTACAACAATGAGCAGTTCCTC.

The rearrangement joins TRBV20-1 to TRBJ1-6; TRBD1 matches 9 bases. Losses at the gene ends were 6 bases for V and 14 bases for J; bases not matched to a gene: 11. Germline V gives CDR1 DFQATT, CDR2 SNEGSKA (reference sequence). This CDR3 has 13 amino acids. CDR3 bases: TGCAGTGCCGAAGGGACAGGGCTTTCGTCCCTCCACTTT. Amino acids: CSAEGTGLSSLHF.

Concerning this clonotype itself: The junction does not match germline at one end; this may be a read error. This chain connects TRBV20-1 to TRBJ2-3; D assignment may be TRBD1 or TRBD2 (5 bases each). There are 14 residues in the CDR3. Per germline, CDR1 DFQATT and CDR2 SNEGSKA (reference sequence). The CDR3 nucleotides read TGCAGTGTTATTGGAAAGGGGAGTCCAGATACGCAATATTTT. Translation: CSVIGKGSPDTQYF.

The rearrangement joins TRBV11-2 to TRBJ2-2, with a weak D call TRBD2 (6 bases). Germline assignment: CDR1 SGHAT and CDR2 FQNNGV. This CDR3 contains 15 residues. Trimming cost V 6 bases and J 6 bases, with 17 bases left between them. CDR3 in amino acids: CASRPMGGSAGELFF. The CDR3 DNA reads TGTGCCAGCAGGCCGATGGGGGGTTCAGCCGGGGAGCTGTTTTTT.

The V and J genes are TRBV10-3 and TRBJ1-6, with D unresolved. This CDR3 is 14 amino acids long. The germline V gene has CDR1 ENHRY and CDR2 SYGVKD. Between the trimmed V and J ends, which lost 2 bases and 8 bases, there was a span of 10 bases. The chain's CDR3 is CAISEAGADSPLHF. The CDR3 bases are TGTGCCATCAGTGAGGCGGGTGCGGATTCACCCCTCCACTTT.

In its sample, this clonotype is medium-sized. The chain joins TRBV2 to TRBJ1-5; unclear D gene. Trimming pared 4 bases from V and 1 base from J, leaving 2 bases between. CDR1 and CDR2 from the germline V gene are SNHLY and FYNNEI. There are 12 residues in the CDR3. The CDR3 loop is CASSGSNQPQHF. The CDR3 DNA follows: TGTGCCAGCAGTGGGAGCAATCAGCCCCAGCATTTT.

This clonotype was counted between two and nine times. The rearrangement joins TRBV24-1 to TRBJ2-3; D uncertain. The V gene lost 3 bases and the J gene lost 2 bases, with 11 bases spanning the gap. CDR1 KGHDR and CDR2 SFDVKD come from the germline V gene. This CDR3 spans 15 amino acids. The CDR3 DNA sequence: TGTGCCACCAGTGATAGGACGGAGCACACAGATACGCAGTATTTT. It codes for CATSDRTEHTDTQYF.

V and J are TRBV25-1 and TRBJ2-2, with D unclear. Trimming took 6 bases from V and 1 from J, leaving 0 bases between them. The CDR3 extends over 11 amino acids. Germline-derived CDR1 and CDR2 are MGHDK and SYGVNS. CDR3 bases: TGTGCCAGCAGGAACACCGGGGAGCTGTTTTTT. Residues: CASRNTGELFF.

This chain's CDR3 is CASSETGQGNQPQHF. The CDR3 region has the DNA TGTGCCAGCAGTGAAACCGGACAGGGAAATCAGCCCCAGCATTTT. This chain links TRBV2 with TRBJ1-5; 8 positions match TRBD1. CDR3 size: 15 residues. V lost 2 bases, J lost 4 bases, and 4 bases stayed unmatched. Germline CDR1 and CDR2: SNHLY and FYNNEI. Variable domain in full (rest from reference TRBV2 and TRBJ1-5): EPEVTQTPSHQVTQMGQEVILRCVPISNHLYFYWYRQILGQKVEFLVSFYNNEISEKSEIFDDQFSVERPDGSNFTLKIRSTKLEDSAMYFCASSETGQGNQPQHFGDGTRLSIL.

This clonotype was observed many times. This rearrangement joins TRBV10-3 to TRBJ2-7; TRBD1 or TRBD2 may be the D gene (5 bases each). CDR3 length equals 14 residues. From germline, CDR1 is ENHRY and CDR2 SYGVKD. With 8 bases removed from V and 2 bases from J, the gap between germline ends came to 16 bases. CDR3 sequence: CAISPGTSTYEQYF. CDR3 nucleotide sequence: TGTGCCATCTCCCCTGGGACCTCTACCTACGAGCAGTACTTC.